These 2 T cell receptor beta chains were all obtained from the same sample, sequenced in a study of cytomegalovirus exposure and HLA in healthy donors. Profiled with immunoSEQ multiplex PCR; TCRdb holds only in-frame clones, not every one. The sample shows 90,000 to 150,000 clones, 85% to 90% of them seen only once. The sample was PBMCs. Receptors were obtained from a woman aged 18-35 years in good health and CMV-seropositive.

V is TRBV6-4 and J is TRBJ1-5, with no clear D. The CDR3 has 15 residues. Trimming cost V 4 bases and J 4 bases, with 14 bases left between them. CDR1 and CDR2 (germline): MRHNA, SNTAGT. CDR3 DNA: TGTGCCAGCAGTGTCGAGGCCTTACCTAATCAGCCCCAGCATTTT. It codes for CASSVEALPNQPQHF.

The rearrangement uses TRBV19 and TRBJ2-3; 9 bases are shared with TRBD2. With 6 bases clipped from V and 3 bases from J, the junction kept 10 bases outside the gene matches. CDR3 size: 16 residues. Germline-derived CDR1 and CDR2 are LNHDA and SQIVND (reference sequence). CDR3 DNA sequence: TGTGCCAGTAGCCGCTATAGCGGGGGAGGAACAGATACGCAGTATTTT. The encoded protein is CASSRYSGGGTDTQYF.